A single sample gave rise to the 27 T cell receptor beta chains below, sequenced in a study of T cell repertoires in cytomegalovirus infection. TCRdb re-derived calls from the reads in MiXCR, one entry per CDR3 protein. The table lists about 150,000 distinct CDR3 sequences, about 20% of them singletons. The specimen sequenced was PBMCs. The receptors originated from a human donor in good health (CMV status not recorded). Some clones in this sample may be carry-over from other donors' samples.

This clonotype was found a few times. The chain uses TRBV6-1 and TRBJ2-5, with a tentative D call TRBD2 (5 bases). This CDR3 has 15 residues. From germline, CDR1 is MNHNS and CDR2 SASEGT. V lost 6 bases to trimming and J lost 4 bases, with 18 bases between them. The CDR3 DNA reads TGTGCCAGCAGCCCAACCGGACTTCGGGGAGAGACCCAGTACTTC. This translates into CASSPTGLRGETQYF.

This clonotype occurred a few times. The chain employs TRBV29-1 and TRBJ2-1; D is possibly TRBD1 (6 bases). The CDR3 length is 15 residues. Per the germline V gene, CDR1 is SQVTM and CDR2 is ANQGSEA. The germline V and J ends were trimmed by 4 bases and 4 bases, with 17 bases remaining between them. The CDR3, as DNA: TGCAGCGTTGTTGGGGGCGAGACGGATTACAATGAGCAGTTCTTC. Encoded protein: CSVVGGETDYNEQFF.

Many counts were recorded for this clonotype. J is TRBJ2-3 and V is TRBV5-6, with D unclear. Germline V gene sequence: CDR1 SGHDT, CDR2 YYEEEE. The CDR3 length is 13 residues. Trimming took off 1 base at V and 0 bases at J, with 3 bases between the two ends. The CDR3 spells CASSLPSTDTQYF. The CDR3 nucleotides are TGTGCCAGCAGCTTGCCTAGCACAGATACGCAGTATTTT. Supplemented by reference TRBV5-6 and TRBJ2-3, the full variable domain reads DAGVTQSPTHLIKTRGQQVTLRCSPKSGHDTVSWYQQALGQGPQFIFQYYEEEERQRGNFPDRFSGHQFPNYSSELNVNALLLGDSALYLCASSLPSTDTQYFGPGTRLTVL.

This clonotype has a single count. It may be a read error: a sequence one base away is much more abundant. The chain has TRBV5-1 and TRBJ2-5, with 8 bases fitting TRBD2. V shed 4 bases and J 3 bases; nucleotides not matched to a gene: 8. CDR3 length equals 15 residues. Germline V lookup: CDR1 SGHRS, CDR2 YFSETQ. CDR3 loop: CASSGYGTREETQYF. The CDR3 DNA reads TGCGCCAGCAGCGGCTACGGGACTAGAGAAGAGACCCAGTACTTC.

This clonotype was observed a few times. The chain joins TRBV29-1 to TRBJ2-7; 9 nucleotides align to TRBD1. The germline V gene encodes CDR1 SQVTM and CDR2 ANQGSEA. V gave up 6 bases and J gave up 7 bases; unmatched junction bases: 1. The CDR3 is 10 amino acids. This CDR3 is CSVGQGEQYF. CDR3 in DNA: TGCAGCGTGGGACAGGGTGAGCAGTACTTC.

The rearrangement joins TRBV7-4 to TRBJ2-1, with D uncertain. CDR3 length: 12 residues. The V and J ends lost 1 base and 9 bases respectively, with 7 bases between them. CDR1 is SGHVT and CDR2 is SQSDAQ in the germline V gene. DNA for the CDR3: TGTGCCAGCAGCTTAGGAGAGTCTGAGCAGTTCTTC. It is translated as CASSLGESEQFF.

The chain combines TRBV28 with TRBJ2-5; 9 positions agree with TRBD1. The CDR3 covers 15 residues. Germline V gives CDR1 MDHEN, CDR2 SYDVKM. V shed 3 bases and J 6 bases; nucleotides not matched to a gene: 8. As DNA, the CDR3 is TGTGCCAGCAGTTTTGGCCGGACAGGGGCAAAGACCCAGTACTTC. Residues: CASSFGRTGAKTQYF.

Many counts were recorded for this clonotype. V is TRBV7-2 and J is TRBJ1-2; perhaps TRBD1 as D (5 bases). This CDR3 is 13 amino acids long. Trimming removed 5 bases from V and 4 bases from J, with 11 bases in between. Looked up from germline, CDR1 is SGHTA and CDR2 is FQGNSA. The DNA of the CDR3 is TGTGCCAGCAGCCTACAGGTCTCCTATGGCTACACCTTC. This encodes CASSLQVSYGYTF.

This clonotype has only one observation. The rearrangement links TRBV7-9 to TRBJ2-5; 7 bases are a match to TRBD1. With V trimmed by 5 bases and J by 2 bases, 5 bases remained unmatched. The CDR3 spans 14 residues. Germline V CDR1 and CDR2: SEHNR, FQNEAQ (reference sequence). The CDR3: CASSADRVQETQYF. The CDR3, as DNA: TGTGCCAGCAGCGCTGACAGGGTACAAGAGACCCAGTACTTC.

The table lists this clonotype with a few counts. V and J are TRBV5-4 and TRBJ2-1, with 9 bases lining up with TRBD2. V gave up 7 bases and J gave up 0 bases; unmatched junction bases: 11. Germline V gene lookup returns CDR1 SGHNT and CDR2 YYREEE (reference sequence). The CDR3 is made up of 17 amino acids. The CDR3 bases are TGTGCCAGCCAGAAGAGCGGGGGGTCCAGCTCCTACAATGAGCAGTTCTTC. Protein product: CASQKSGGSSSYNEQFF.

This clonotype was observed many times. This chain links TRBV7-2 with TRBJ1-6; D uncertain. This CDR3 comprises 16 residues. Trimming left V 2 bases short and J 7 bases short, with 15 bases between. The germline CDR1 and CDR2 sequences are SGHTA and FQGNSA. CDR3 residues: CASSLTLGVGNSPLHF. CDR3 nucleotides: TGTGCCAGCAGCTTAACTCTGGGCGTGGGAAATTCACCCCTCCACTTT.

This clonotype was found a few times. The V gene is TRBV5-5, the J gene TRBJ2-1; D possibly corresponds to TRBD1 (6 bases). V was pared by 0 bases and J by 2 bases, with 6 bases between. This CDR3 has 14 amino acids. Germline V gene data show CDR1 as SGHKS and CDR2 as YYEKEE (reference sequence). The CDR3 sequence: CASSLDRAYNEQFF. The CDR3 DNA follows: TGTGCCAGCAGCTTGGACAGGGCCTACAATGAGCAGTTCTTC. Complete variable domain (other parts from reference TRBV5-5 and TRBJ2-1): DAGVTQSPTHLIKTRGQQVTLRCSPISGHKSVSWYQQVLGQGPQFIFQYYEKEERGRGNFPDRFSARQFPNYSSELNVNALLLGDSALYLCASSLDRAYNEQFFGPGTRLTVL.

V and J are TRBV28 and TRBJ2-6; D might be TRBD2 (5 bases). This CDR3 is built from 18 residues. CDR1 is MDHEN and CDR2 is SYDVKM in the germline V gene. The V gene lost 1 base and the J gene lost 0 bases, with 13 bases spanning the gap. CDR3 residues: CASSLSSHRGSGANVLTF. As DNA, the CDR3 is TGTGCCAGCAGTTTATCTTCCCATCGGGGCTCTGGGGCCAACGTCCTGACTTTC. The variable domain in full, with the rest retrieved from reference TRBV28 and TRBJ2-6, is DVKVTQSSRYLVKRTGEKVFLECVQDMDHENMFWYRQDPGLGLRLIYFSYDVKMKEKGDIPEGYSVSREKKERFSLILESASTNQTSMYLCASSLSSHRGSGANVLTFGAGSRLTVL.

The table lists this clonotype with many counts. The chain has TRBV4-3 and TRBJ2-1; 13 nucleotides align to TRBD2. The CDR3 is made up of 16 amino acids. V lost 1 base, J lost 8 bases, and 5 bases stayed unmatched. Germline V gene data show CDR1 as LGHNA and CDR2 as YSLEER. CDR3 loop: CASSQAGTSGIYEQFF. For the CDR3, the DNA is TGCGCCAGCAGCCAAGCCGGGACTAGCGGGATCTATGAGCAGTTCTTC.

This clonotype was seen once. The rearrangement links TRBV18 to TRBJ2-6; D possibly corresponds to TRBD2 (6 bases). The germline V gene has CDR1 KGHSH and CDR2 LQKENI. The length of the CDR3 is 18 residues. V was trimmed by 0 bases and J by 2 bases, leaving 14 bases between them. The DNA for the CDR3 is TGTGCCAGCTCACCACCGGGAGGCGATGGGGCTGGGGCCAACGTCCTGACTTTC. It translates to CASSPPGGDGAGANVLTF.

V usage is TRBV20-1 and J usage is TRBJ2-1, with D possibly TRBD2 on 7 matching bases. V gave up 3 bases and J gave up 5 bases, with 20 bases separating them. Per germline, CDR1 DFQATT and CDR2 SNEGSKA (reference sequence). This CDR3 is 16 amino acids long. CDR3 amino acids: CSASWMGSGDNNEQFF. The CDR3, as DNA: TGCAGTGCTAGCTGGATGGGGAGCGGGGACAACAATGAGCAGTTCTTC.

This clonotype was picked up many times. The rearrangement joins TRBV7-8 to TRBJ2-7; no definite D call. This CDR3 spans 11 amino acids. Trimming pared 6 bases from V and 5 bases from J, leaving 8 bases between. CDR1 and CDR2 (germline): SGHVS, FQNEAQ. Here the CDR3 DNA reads TGTGCCAGCAGTTCCGGACACGAGCAGTACTTC. Translating gives CASSSGHEQYF.

The chain links TRBV19 to TRBJ2-1; 11 nucleotides match TRBD2. There are 15 residues in the CDR3. The V segment lost 2 bases and the J segment 10 bases; nucleotides outside the gene matches: 7. The germline V gene encodes CDR1 LNHDA and CDR2 SQIVND (reference sequence). Here the CDR3 DNA reads TGTGCCAGTAGTATATCCGGGACTAGCGGTCTAGAGCAGTTCTTC. Amino acids: CASSISGTSGLEQFF.

There are many counts of this clonotype. The chain recombines TRBV7-2 with TRBJ1-4; D gene uncertain. Germline CDR1 reads SGHTA; CDR2 reads FQGNSA. V lost 1 base to trimming and J lost 7 bases, with 4 bases between them. The CDR3 totals 12 residues. The CDR3 coding sequence is TGTGCCAGCAGCTTAGTCGGTGAAAAACTGTTTTTT. Translated: CASSLVGEKLFF.

This clonotype was detected ten times or more. The chain couples TRBV27 to TRBJ1-1, with no clear D. This CDR3 contains 14 residues. Germline V gives CDR1 MNHEY, CDR2 SMNVEV (reference sequence). V lost 2 bases and J 7 bases, leaving 14 bases between the germline ends. CDR3 protein: CASSLSLGEVEAFF. As DNA, the CDR3 is TGTGCCAGCAGTTTAAGTCTCGGGGAGGTTGAAGCTTTCTTT.

This clonotype was seen a few times. The rearrangement joins TRBV6-1 to TRBJ1-2; D not certain. V was trimmed by 8 bases and J by 3 bases, leaving 10 bases between them. CDR1 is MNHNS and CDR2 is SASEGT in the germline V gene. The CDR3 has 12 amino acids. CDR3 protein: CASQEEYYGYTF. DNA for the CDR3: TGTGCCAGCCAGGAAGAGTACTATGGCTACACCTTC.

The genes are TRBV7-2 and TRBJ1-4; D is ambiguous. The V gene's germline CDR1 is SGHTA and CDR2 FQGNSA. Between the trimmed V and J ends, which lost 5 bases and 0 bases, there was a span of 10 bases. The CDR3 has 15 amino acids. The CDR3 loop reads CASSHGVATNEKLFF. DNA of the CDR3: TGTGCCAGCAGCCACGGGGTAGCAACTAATGAAAAACTGTTTTTT.

In this sample, this clonotype turned up a few times. As DNA, the CDR3 is TGTGCCAGCAGTGAAGTCGGGCGCAATGAGCAGTTCTTC. Translated: CASSEVGRNEQFF. This chain uses TRBV2 with TRBJ2-1, with no clear D. Germline V gene lookup returns CDR1 SNHLY and CDR2 FYNNEI. This CDR3 has 13 amino acids. The V end was cut by 1 base, the J end by 6 bases, with 7 bases between.

This clonotype is a singleton in its sample. The chain joins TRBV29-1 to TRBJ1-2, with 7 bases lining up with TRBD1. V lost 4 bases to trimming and J lost 6 bases; unmatched junction nucleotides: 14. CDR1 and CDR2 from the germline V gene are SQVTM and ANQGSEA. The CDR3 is 15 amino acids. The CDR3 region is CSVAPMLQGRHGYTF. The CDR3 DNA reads TGCAGCGTTGCCCCTATGTTACAGGGGAGACATGGCTACACCTTC.

This clonotype is a singleton in its sample. The chain links TRBV5-1 to TRBJ2-5; 9 nucleotides line up with TRBD2. The CDR3 has 15 amino acids. V was pared by 4 bases and J by 2 bases, with 6 bases of the junction left unmatched. CDR1 SGHRS and CDR2 YFSETQ come from the germline V gene. This CDR3 is CASSGGLAIQETQYF. The CDR3 bases are TGCGCCAGCAGCGGGGGACTAGCTATACAAGAGACCCAGTACTTC.

Of note for this clonotype: A junction end diverges from the germline sequence, so it may reflect a read error. The chain links TRBV27 to TRBJ2-3, with TRBD2 matching over 11 bases. Germline V gene data show CDR1 as MNHEY and CDR2 as SMNVEV (reference sequence). CDR3 length equals 17 residues. Here the CDR3 DNA reads TGTGCCAGCGGTTTAGCGAAGACTAGCGGGGCTACAGATACGCAGTATTTT. Translating gives CASGLAKTSGATDTQYF.

This clonotype was picked up many times. The CDR3: CASEGTEVGYTF. CDR3 nucleotides: TGTGCCAGTGAGGGGACAGAAGTTGGCTACACCTTC. The chain employs TRBV19 and TRBJ1-2; 7 positions match TRBD1. The CDR3 covers 12 residues. J lost 7 bases, V lost 8 bases, and 7 bases had no gene match. Germline assignment: CDR1 LNHDA and CDR2 SQIVND (reference sequence).